This TCR beta chain was captured in a study of T cells after yellow fever vaccination. Study findings and constraints: Some clonotypes, a small share, were shared between CD4 and CD8 compartments. Subsequent booster samples again held most clones from primary vaccination (96% CD4, about 86% CD8).

For TCR, cDNA came from 5'RACE template switching, which added a universal primer site and UMIs. TCRdb re-derived calls from the 5' RACE reads in MiXCR, one entry per CDR3 protein. The sample records a few hundred thousand distinct CDR3 sequences, about 6.6% being singletons. Trimming removed 6 bases from V and 10 bases from J, with 13 bases in between. The CDR3 totals 13 residues. Concerning this clonotype itself: Antigen: not known.

V is TRBV12-3 or TRBV12-4 and J is TRBJ1-6; tentative D call: TRBD1 (5 bases). The sequencing here drew on PBMCs, taken more than 35 days after the first yellow fever vaccination. The sequence was obtained from a man in his late teens or twenties who received the YFV17D yellow fever vaccine. CDR3 coding DNA: TGTGCCAGCAGCCCGTCAGGGAACTCACCCCTCCACTTT. Encoded protein: CASSPSGNSPLHF.